This T cell receptor beta chain was found in a study of human versus mouse CDR3 diversity and MHC coevolution. The study, taken as a whole, reports: Compared with mice, human CDR3s carried more deletions and insertions on average. The lowest clonal inequality scores came from most of the three human donors. Roughly 1.5 million TCR beta clonotypes were estimated for humans, the largest repertoire.

Note on this clone: What it recognizes is unknown.

V dropped 4 bases and J dropped 2; count of bases not matched to a gene: 8. Per germline, CDR1 SGHRS and CDR2 YFSETQ. CDR3 size: 16 residues. Repertoires were generated with immunoSEQ multiplex PCR, while TCRdb's copy carries only in-frame clones and drops some. This repertoire shows roughly 81,000 clones, just under 95% found once; its top ten account for approximately 1.4%. The origin of this receptor is a person between 25 and 75 years old in good health. Sequencing was carried out using naive CD4+ T cells from blood. The subset: CD45RO-negative CD62L-positive naive CD4 T cells. This chain links TRBV5-1 with TRBJ1-1; 10 positions match TRBD1. CDR3 loop: CASSSGTGVVNTEAFF. The CDR3 nucleotides read TGCGCCAGCAGCAGTGGGACAGGGGTCGTTAACACTGAAGCTTTCTTT.